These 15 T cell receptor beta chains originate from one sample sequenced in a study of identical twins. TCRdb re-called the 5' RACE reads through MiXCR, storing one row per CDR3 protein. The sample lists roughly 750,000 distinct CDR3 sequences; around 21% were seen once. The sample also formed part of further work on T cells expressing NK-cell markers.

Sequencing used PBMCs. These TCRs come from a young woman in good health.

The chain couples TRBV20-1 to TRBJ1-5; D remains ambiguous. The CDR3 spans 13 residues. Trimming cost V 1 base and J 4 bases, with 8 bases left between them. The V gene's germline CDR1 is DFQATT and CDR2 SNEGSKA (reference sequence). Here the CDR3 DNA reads TGCAGTGCTAGAGTAGTACCGAATCAGCCCCAGCATTTT. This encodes CSARVVPNQPQHF.

The CDR3 protein is CSARDLAVGAETQYF. The CDR3 nucleotides are TGCAGTGCTAGAGATCTAGCGGTGGGGGCGGAGACCCAGTACTTC. This chain connects TRBV20-1 to TRBJ2-5; possibly TRBD2 for D (7 bases). The V end was cut by 0 bases, the J end by 5 bases, with 16 bases between. Germline CDR1 is DFQATT and CDR2 is SNEGSKA (reference sequence). The CDR3 runs 15 residues.

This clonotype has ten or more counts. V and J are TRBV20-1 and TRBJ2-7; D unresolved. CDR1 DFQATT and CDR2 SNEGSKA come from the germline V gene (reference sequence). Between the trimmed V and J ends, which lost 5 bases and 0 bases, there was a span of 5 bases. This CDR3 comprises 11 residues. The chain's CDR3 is CSAGDSYEQYF. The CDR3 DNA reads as TGCAGTGCTGGGGACTCCTACGAGCAGTACTTC.

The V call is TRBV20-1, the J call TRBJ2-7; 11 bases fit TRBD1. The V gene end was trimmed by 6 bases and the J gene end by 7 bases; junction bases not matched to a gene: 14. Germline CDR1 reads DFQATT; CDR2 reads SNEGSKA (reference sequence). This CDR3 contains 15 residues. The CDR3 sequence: CSARDPGTGGSEQYF. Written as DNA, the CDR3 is TGCAGTGCGAGGGATCCCGGGACAGGGGGGAGTGAGCAGTACTTC.

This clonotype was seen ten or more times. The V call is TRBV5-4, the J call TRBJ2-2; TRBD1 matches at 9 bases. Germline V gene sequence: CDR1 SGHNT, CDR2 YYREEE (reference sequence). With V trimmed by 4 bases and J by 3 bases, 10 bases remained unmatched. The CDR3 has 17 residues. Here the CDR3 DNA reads TGTGCCAGCAGCCCTGGCCCGGGACAGGGCTACACCGGGGAGCTGTTTTTT. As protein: CASSPGPGQGYTGELFF.

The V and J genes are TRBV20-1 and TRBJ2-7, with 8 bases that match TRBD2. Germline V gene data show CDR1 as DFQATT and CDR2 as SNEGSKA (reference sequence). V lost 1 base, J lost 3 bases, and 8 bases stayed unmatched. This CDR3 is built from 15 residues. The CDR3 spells CSARVFSGTSYEQYF. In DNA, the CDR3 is TGCAGTGCTAGAGTGTTTTCCGGGACTAGCTACGAGCAGTACTTC.

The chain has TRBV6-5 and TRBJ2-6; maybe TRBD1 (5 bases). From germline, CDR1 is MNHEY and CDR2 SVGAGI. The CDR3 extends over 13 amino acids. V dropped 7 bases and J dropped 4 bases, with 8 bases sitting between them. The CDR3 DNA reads TGTGCCAGCAAGGGGTGGGGGGCCAACGTCCTGACTTTC. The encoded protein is CASKGWGANVLTF.

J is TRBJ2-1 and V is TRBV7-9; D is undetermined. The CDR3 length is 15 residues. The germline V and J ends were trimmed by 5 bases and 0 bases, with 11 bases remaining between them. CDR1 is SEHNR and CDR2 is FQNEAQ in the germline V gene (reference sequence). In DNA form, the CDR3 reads TGTGCCAGCAGCCTCACGCTGAGCTCCTACAATGAGCAGTTCTTC. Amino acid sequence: CASSLTLSSYNEQFF. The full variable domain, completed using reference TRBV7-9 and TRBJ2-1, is DTGVSQNPRHKITKRGQNVTFRCDPISEHNRLYWYRQTLGQGPEFLTYFQNEAQLEKSRLLSDRFSAERPKGSFSTLEIQRTEQGDSAMYLCASSLTLSSYNEQFFGPGTRLTVL.

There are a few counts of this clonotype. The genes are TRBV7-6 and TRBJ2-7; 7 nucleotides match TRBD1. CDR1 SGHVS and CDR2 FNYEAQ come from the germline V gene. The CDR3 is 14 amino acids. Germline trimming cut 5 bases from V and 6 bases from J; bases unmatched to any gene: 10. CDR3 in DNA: TGTGCCAGCAGCCCTATCAAGACAGGGTCCGAGCAGTACTTC. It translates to CASSPIKTGSEQYF.

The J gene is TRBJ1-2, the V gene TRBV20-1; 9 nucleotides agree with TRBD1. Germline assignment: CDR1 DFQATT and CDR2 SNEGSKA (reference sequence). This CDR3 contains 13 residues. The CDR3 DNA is TGCAGCACCGCCGGGACAGGGTTCCATGGCTACACCTTC. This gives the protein CSTAGTGFHGYTF.

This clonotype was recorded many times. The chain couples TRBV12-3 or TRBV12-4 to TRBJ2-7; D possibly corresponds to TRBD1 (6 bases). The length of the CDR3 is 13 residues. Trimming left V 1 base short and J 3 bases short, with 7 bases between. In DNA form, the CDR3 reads TGTGCCAGCAGTTTAGGGACAGACTACGAGCAGTACTTC. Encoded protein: CASSLGTDYEQYF.

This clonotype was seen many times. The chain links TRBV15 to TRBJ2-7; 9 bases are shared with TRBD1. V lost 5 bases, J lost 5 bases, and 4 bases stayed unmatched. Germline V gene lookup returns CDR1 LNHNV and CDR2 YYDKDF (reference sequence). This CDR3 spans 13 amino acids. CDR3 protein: CATSQGTGNEQYF. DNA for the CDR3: TGTGCCACCAGCCAGGGGACAGGGAACGAGCAGTACTTC.

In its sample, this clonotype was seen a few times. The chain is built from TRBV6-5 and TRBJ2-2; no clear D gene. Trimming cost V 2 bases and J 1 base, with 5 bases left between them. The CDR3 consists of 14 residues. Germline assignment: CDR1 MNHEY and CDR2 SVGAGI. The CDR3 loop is CASSYGMNTGELFF. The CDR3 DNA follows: TGTGCCAGCAGTTACGGCATGAACACCGGGGAGCTGTTTTTT.

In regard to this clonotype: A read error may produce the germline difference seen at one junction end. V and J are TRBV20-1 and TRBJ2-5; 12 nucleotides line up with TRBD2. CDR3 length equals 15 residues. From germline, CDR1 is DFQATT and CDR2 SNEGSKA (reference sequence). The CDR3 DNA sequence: TGCAGTGCCAGAGGGACTAGCGGGCGCCAAGAGACCCAGTACTTC. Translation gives CSARGTSGRQETQYF.

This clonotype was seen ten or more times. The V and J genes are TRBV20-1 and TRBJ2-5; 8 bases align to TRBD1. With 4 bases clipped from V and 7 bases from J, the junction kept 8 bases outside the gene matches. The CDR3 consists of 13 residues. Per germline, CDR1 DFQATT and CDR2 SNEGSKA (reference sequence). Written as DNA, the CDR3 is TGCAGTGCTATAGGACAGGGATCCAGGACCCAGTACTTC. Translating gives CSAIGQGSRTQYF.